These 26 T cell receptor beta chains came from one sample sequenced in a study of T cells after yellow fever vaccination. One entry per CDR3 protein, called by TCRdb with MiXCR from the 5' RACE reads. This sample has 150,000 to 200,000 distinct CDR3 sequences; 11% occur once, and the top ten carry about 38%. The sample was CD8+ T cells sorted from PBMCs, taken 15 days after the yellow fever booster vaccination. The receptor set was obtained from a man aged 18-30 years who received the YFV17D yellow fever vaccine.

This clonotype was detected many times. The genes are TRBV27 and TRBJ2-7; D uncertain. Germline V gives CDR1 MNHEY, CDR2 SMNVEV (reference sequence). Trimming took off 5 bases at V and 5 bases at J, with 4 bases between the two ends. The CDR3 loop spans 10 amino acids. Written as DNA, the CDR3 is TGTGCCAGCAGTCTCGACGAGCAGTACGTC. Its translation: CASSLDEQYV.

This chain connects TRBV12-3 or TRBV12-4 to TRBJ2-1; 9 nucleotides align to TRBD2. This CDR3 comprises 15 residues. V was pared by 7 bases and J by 6 bases, with 10 bases of the junction left unmatched. The CDR3 reads CASIPSGSGGNEQFF. In DNA, the CDR3 is TGTGCCAGCATACCCTCCGGTAGCGGGGGCAATGAGCAGTTCTTC.

The genes are TRBV10-3 and TRBJ2-7; D unresolved. The V end lost 3 bases, the J end lost 5 bases, and 11 bases lay between the germline ends. Germline V CDR1 and CDR2: ENHRY, SYGVKD. This CDR3 is 13 amino acids long. CDR3 nucleotide sequence: TGTGCCATCAGTGATTCGATTCTGCACGAGCAGTACTTC. This sequence encodes CAISDSILHEQYF.

This clonotype was found a few times. The rearrangement joins TRBV6-5 to TRBJ2-7, with D perhaps TRBD1 (6 bases). In germline, CDR1 is MNHEY, CDR2 SVGAGI. The V gene lost 2 bases and the J gene lost 7 bases, with 12 bases spanning the gap. The CDR3 sequence is 13 residues long. CDR3 sequence: CASSYNQGSEQYF. DNA of the CDR3: TGTGCCAGCAGTTACAATCAGGGGAGTGAGCAGTACTTC.

The chain is built from TRBV5-1 and TRBJ2-2, with 11 nucleotides matching TRBD2. The V gene's germline CDR1 is SGHRS and CDR2 YFSETQ. V lost 3 bases to trimming and J lost 4 bases; unmatched junction nucleotides: 2. CDR3 length equals 15 residues. CDR3 sequence: CASSSGLAGTGELFF. CDR3 bases: TGCGCCAGCAGCTCCGGACTAGCGGGCACCGGGGAGCTGTTTTTT. The full variable domain, its missing parts supplied by reference TRBV5-1 and TRBJ2-2, is KAGVTQTPRYLIKTRGQQVTLSCSPISGHRSVSWYQQTPGQGLQFLFEYFSETQRNKGNFPGRFSGRQFSNSRSEMNVSTLELGDSALYLCASSSGLAGTGELFFGEGSRLTVL.

This clonotype was counted at least ten times. The chain links TRBV7-6 to TRBJ2-5; a possible D gene is TRBD1 (6 bases). V was trimmed by 5 bases and J by 2 bases, leaving 27 bases between them. The CDR3 consists of 19 residues. Germline CDR1 SGHVS, CDR2 FNYEAQ. CDR3 sequence reads: CASSPTKNSYDRKQETQYF. The CDR3 DNA is TGTGCCAGCAGCCCCACCAAGAACAGCTACGACAGGAAACAAGAGACCCAGTACTTC.

Ten or more counts support this clonotype. The gene calls are TRBV5-1 and TRBJ1-1, with 7 bases aligning to TRBD1. Germline V lookup: CDR1 SGHRS, CDR2 YFSETQ. The CDR3 covers 14 residues. V lost 0 bases and J lost 1; bases outside the gene matches: 0. Here the CDR3 DNA reads TGCGCCAGCAGCTTGGCAGGGGGGAACACTGAAGCTTTCTTT. This translates into CASSLAGGNTEAFF.

In its sample, this clonotype was seen many times. This chain links TRBV6-6 with TRBJ2-2; 7 nucleotides agree with TRBD2. Germline lookup yields CDR1 MNHNY and CDR2 SVGAGI (reference sequence). The CDR3 is 18 residues long. V shed 6 bases and J 4 bases; nucleotides not matched to a gene: 17. This CDR3 is CASSWNPPLRGTTGELFF. CDR3 DNA sequence: TGTGCCAGCAGCTGGAACCCTCCTCTGCGGGGGACCACCGGGGAGCTGTTTTTT.

In this sample, this clonotype turned up many times. The chain uses TRBV6-6 and TRBJ1-6; D remains unclear. The CDR3 sequence is 11 residues long. V lost 6 bases, J lost 10 bases, and 7 bases lay in between. Germline V gene lookup returns CDR1 MNHNY and CDR2 SVGAGI (reference sequence). As DNA, the CDR3 is TGTGCCAGCAGAGACGAGTCACCCCTCCACTTT. Amino acid sequence: CASRDESPLHF.

This clonotype has a handful of counts. V gene TRBV6-1 combines with J gene TRBJ2-5, with 9 positions matching TRBD2. J lost 2 bases, V lost 0 bases, and 10 bases had no gene match. Germline CDR1 MNHNS, CDR2 SASEGT. The CDR3 consists of 18 residues. The CDR3 loop is CASSEALLERGAQETQYF. In DNA, the CDR3 is TGTGCCAGCAGTGAAGCGCTTCTGGAGCGGGGGGCTCAAGAGACCCAGTACTTC.

This clonotype was observed a handful of times. J is TRBJ1-6 and V is TRBV10-3, with 7 bases matching TRBD1. This CDR3 is 16 amino acids long. Germline values: CDR1 ENHRY, CDR2 SYGVKD. The V segment lost 5 bases and the J segment 10 bases; nucleotides outside the gene matches: 14. The CDR3 region has the DNA TGTGCCATCAGTACGGGACAGTCCCCATCCGCATCACCCCTCCACTTT. Translated, it gives CAISTGQSPSASPLHF.

There are a few counts of this clonotype. This chain joins TRBV25-1 and TRBJ1-4; 8 positions agree with TRBD1. In germline, CDR1 is MGHDK, CDR2 SYGVNS. There are 14 residues in the CDR3. V was clipped by 2 bases and J by 8 bases; unmatched bases: 4. The CDR3 nucleotides read TGTGCCAGCAGTGAAGGGACAGGCGGCGAAAAACTGTTTTTT. Amino acids: CASSEGTGGEKLFF.

The CDR3 DNA reads TGCAGTGCTAGAGACGGAGCGGGGGGCCACTACGAGCAGTACTTC. Its translation: CSARDGAGGHYEQYF. The chain carries TRBV20-1 and TRBJ2-7, with 9 bases identical to TRBD2. The CDR3 length is 15 residues. Germline V lookup: CDR1 DFQATT, CDR2 SNEGSKA (reference sequence). The ends lost 0 bases at V and 3 bases at J; junction bases unmatched: 6.

This clonotype was found a few times. The chain couples TRBV29-1 to TRBJ2-2, with TRBD2 identical over 9 bases. This CDR3 comprises 15 residues. The junction had 10 bases not matched to a gene; V was cut back by 8 bases and J by 3 bases. Germline V lookup: CDR1 SQVTM, CDR2 ANQGSEA. CDR3 bases: TGCAGCTTTAGAGCTAGCGGGGAGTACACCGGGGAGCTGTTTTTT. This translates into CSFRASGEYTGELFF.

V usage is TRBV2 and J usage is TRBJ1-5, with D unresolved. The CDR3 extends over 12 amino acids. The germline V gene encodes CDR1 SNHLY and CDR2 FYNNEI. The V end was cut by 7 bases, the J end by 3 bases, with 7 bases between. The CDR3, as DNA: TGTGCCAGCAAACTGTACAATCAGCCCCAGCATTTT. Its translation is CASKLYNQPQHF.

The chain couples TRBV6-2 or TRBV6-3 to TRBJ1-2; possibly TRBD1 for D (6 bases). CDR3 length: 17 residues. In germline, CDR1 is MNHEY, CDR2 SVGEGT. Trimming pared 6 bases from V and 4 bases from J, leaving 24 bases between. The CDR3: CASSSVQPTGPFYGYTF. The CDR3 DNA sequence: TGTGCCAGCAGCTCCGTACAACCGACAGGACCTTTCTATGGCTACACCTTC.

This chain uses TRBV23-1 with TRBJ1-5; the D is unclear. TRBV23-1 is classed as an ORF, of uncertain function. Trimming removed 1 base at V and 4 bases at J, with 11 bases between. This CDR3 is 15 amino acids long. The CDR3 sequence is CASSQFSGRNQPQHF. The CDR3, as DNA: TGCGCCAGCAGTCAATTCTCCGGAAGGAATCAGCCCCAGCATTTT.

This clonotype appeared a few times. The chain employs TRBV7-2 and TRBJ1-5, with D hard to call. V lost 1 base, J lost 6 bases, and 10 bases lay in between. Germline CDR1 is SGHTA and CDR2 is FQGNSA. The CDR3 is made up of 14 amino acids. The CDR3 protein is CASSLVESGQPQHF. In DNA form, the CDR3 reads TGTGCCAGCAGCTTAGTGGAGTCTGGTCAGCCCCAGCATTTT. Supplemented by reference TRBV7-2 and TRBJ1-5, the full variable domain reads GAGVSQSPSNKVTEKGKDVELRCDPISGHTALYWYRQSLGQGLEFLIYFQGNSAPDKSGLPSDRFSAERTGGSVSTLTIQRTQQEDSAVYLCASSLVESGQPQHFGDGTRLSIL.

This clonotype has just a few counts. CDR3 sequence: CASSRHGKETQYF. The CDR3 region has the DNA TGCGCCAGCAGCCGGCACGGAAAAGAGACCCAGTACTTC. J is TRBJ2-5 and V is TRBV4-1; no definite D call. The CDR3 is 13 residues long. Trimming stripped 4 bases from V and 3 bases from J, with 9 bases between. Per the germline V gene, CDR1 is MGHRA and CDR2 is YSYEKL.

The CDR3 loop reads CASSYAMIGAEAFF. In DNA form, the CDR3 reads TGTGCCAGCAGTTACGCTATGATAGGCGCTGAAGCTTTCTTT. This chain connects TRBV6-6 to TRBJ1-1; D not resolved. V dropped 2 bases and J dropped 6 bases, with 13 bases sitting between them. Germline V CDR1 and CDR2: MNHNY, SVGAGI (reference sequence). The CDR3 totals 14 residues.

V usage is TRBV19 and J usage is TRBJ2-1, with a tentative D call TRBD2 (6 bases). V shed 8 bases and J shed 3 bases, with 20 bases lying between them. CDR1 and CDR2 (germline): LNHDA, SQIVND (reference sequence). The length of the CDR3 is 16 residues. The CDR3 loop reads CASATGRVGGYNEQFF. CDR3 sequence (DNA): TGTGCCAGTGCTACGGGACGCGTGGGAGGCTACAATGAGCAGTTCTTC.

The table lists this clonotype with a few counts. The chain is built from TRBV15 and TRBJ2-7, with D hard to call. Germline lookup yields CDR1 LNHNV and CDR2 YYDKDF (reference sequence). The CDR3 covers 11 residues. Trimming removed 8 bases from V and 3 bases from J, with 8 bases in between. CDR3 coding DNA: TGTGCCACCCGGTCGGGCTACGAGCAGTACTTC. This gives the protein CATRSGYEQYF.

The chain is built from TRBV7-6 and TRBJ2-1; possible D gene TRBD2, 6 bases. Germline values: CDR1 SGHVS, CDR2 FNYEAQ. The germline V and J ends were trimmed by 2 bases and 10 bases, with 18 bases remaining between them. This CDR3 spans 15 amino acids. As DNA, the CDR3 is TGTGCCAGCAGCTTAATGGAGGGCGGCGGAGACGAGCAGTTCTTC. Its protein product is CASSLMEGGGDEQFF.

This clonotype was recorded at least ten times. The rearrangement links TRBV4-1 to TRBJ2-1; possible D gene TRBD2, 7 bases. Germline V gives CDR1 MGHRA, CDR2 YSYEKL. This CDR3 spans 17 amino acids. Trimming stripped 1 base from V and 9 bases from J, with 22 bases between. The DNA of the CDR3 is TGCGCCAGCAGCCAAGGACTAGCTCACGGCGGGGGCCCTGAGCAGTTCTTC. Its translation is CASSQGLAHGGGPEQFF.

The chain joins TRBV7-9 to TRBJ2-4; TRBD2 matches at 7 bases. With 5 bases clipped from V and 0 bases from J, the junction kept 7 bases outside the gene matches. CDR1 and CDR2 from the germline V gene are SEHNR and FQNEAQ (reference sequence). CDR3 length: 16 residues. Here the CDR3 DNA reads TGTGCCAGCAGCACGAACGCGGGGGTAGCCAAAAACATTCAGTACTTC. Its translation: CASSTNAGVAKNIQYF.

There are a few counts of this clonotype. The CDR3 DNA is TGCAGTCCCAGGGATCTAGCCAAAAACATTCAGTACTTC. This translates into CSPRDLAKNIQYF. The V gene is TRBV20-1, the J gene TRBJ2-4; D possibly corresponds to TRBD1 (5 bases). V lost 8 bases to trimming and J lost 0 bases, with 11 bases between them. The CDR3 contains 13 residues. From germline, CDR1 is DFQATT and CDR2 SNEGSKA (reference sequence).